These 7 T cell receptor beta chains were sequenced from one sample in a study of technical replicates of blood from four donors. Here immunoSEQ multiplex PCR was the method, and the copy in TCRdb shows in-frame clones only, minus some. Of about 81,000 clones listed, around 95% are singletons. The sample consisted of T cells isolated from PBMCs. These receptors all come from a human donor in good health.

The V call is TRBV11-2, the J call TRBJ2-3, with 10 bases that match TRBD1. Germline-derived CDR1 and CDR2 are SGHAT and FQNNGV. The J segment lost 5 bases and the V segment lost 5 bases, leaving 7 bases of the junction unmatched. This CDR3 has 15 amino acids. This CDR3 is CASSPTGGAGDTQYF. As DNA, the CDR3 is TGTGCCAGCAGCCCGACAGGGGGCGCGGGAGATACGCAGTATTTT.

This chain joins TRBV2 and TRBJ1-5, with D perhaps TRBD1 (6 bases). Trimming took off 5 bases at V and 3 bases at J, with 14 bases between the two ends. The germline CDR1 and CDR2 sequences are SNHLY and FYNNEI. CDR3 size: 15 residues. CDR3 residues: CASSQTGSLNQPQHF. DNA for the CDR3: TGTGCCAGCAGTCAGACAGGAAGTCTCAATCAGCCCCAGCATTTT.

The J gene is TRBJ1-4, the V gene TRBV7-6; 8 nucleotides line up with TRBD1. Looked up from germline, CDR1 is SGHVS and CDR2 is FNYEAQ. V gave up 4 bases and J gave up 7 bases; unmatched junction bases: 5. The CDR3 loop spans 14 amino acids. The CDR3 nucleotides read TGTGCCAGCAGCTCGGACAGGGTCGGTGAAAAACTGTTTTTT. Its translation is CASSSDRVGEKLFF.

The chain carries TRBV28 and TRBJ2-7, with a tentative D call TRBD1 (6 bases). V was pared by 6 bases and J by 3 bases, with 15 bases between. The CDR3 consists of 14 residues. The germline gives CDR1 MDHEN, CDR2 SYDVKM. The CDR3, as DNA: TGTGCCAGCAGAGCGACAGGTGAGGGCTACGAGCAGTACTTC. Translated: CASRATGEGYEQYF. The full variable domain, rest sourced from reference TRBV28 and TRBJ2-7, is DVKVTQSSRYLVKRTGEKVFLECVQDMDHENMFWYRQDPGLGLRLIYFSYDVKMKEKGDIPEGYSVSREKKERFSLILESASTNQTSMYLCASRATGEGYEQYFGPGTRLTVT.

The chain has TRBV6-1 and TRBJ2-7; D is uncertain. This CDR3 comprises 10 residues. From germline, CDR1 is MNHNS and CDR2 SASEGT. V was clipped by 8 bases and J by 4 bases, with 6 bases between them. CDR3 amino acids: CASQLYEQYF. The CDR3 nucleotides read TGTGCCAGCCAACTATACGAGCAGTACTTC.

The CDR3 DNA is TGTGCCAGCAGTGGTTCAGGGACCGGGGAGCTGTTTTTT. Amino acids: CASSGSGTGELFF. The gene calls are TRBV2 and TRBJ2-2; D might be TRBD1 (5 bases). Trimming removed 4 bases at V and 5 bases at J, with 8 bases between. Germline V gene lookup returns CDR1 SNHLY and CDR2 FYNNEI. The CDR3 has 13 residues.

The rearrangement joins TRBV5-1 to TRBJ2-7; no clear D gene. This CDR3 region has 13 residues. Germline V gives CDR1 SGHRS, CDR2 YFSETQ. Trimming left V 6 bases short and J 0 bases short, with 10 bases between. CDR3 residues: CASTWPGSYEQYF. CDR3 sequence (DNA): TGCGCCAGCACGTGGCCAGGCTCCTACGAGCAGTACTTC. Supplemented by reference TRBV5-1 and TRBJ2-7, the full variable domain reads KAGVTQTPRYLIKTRGQQVTLSCSPISGHRSVSWYQQTPGQGLQFLFEYFSETQRNKGNFPGRFSGRQFSNSRSEMNVSTLELGDSALYLCASTWPGSYEQYFGPGTRLTVT.